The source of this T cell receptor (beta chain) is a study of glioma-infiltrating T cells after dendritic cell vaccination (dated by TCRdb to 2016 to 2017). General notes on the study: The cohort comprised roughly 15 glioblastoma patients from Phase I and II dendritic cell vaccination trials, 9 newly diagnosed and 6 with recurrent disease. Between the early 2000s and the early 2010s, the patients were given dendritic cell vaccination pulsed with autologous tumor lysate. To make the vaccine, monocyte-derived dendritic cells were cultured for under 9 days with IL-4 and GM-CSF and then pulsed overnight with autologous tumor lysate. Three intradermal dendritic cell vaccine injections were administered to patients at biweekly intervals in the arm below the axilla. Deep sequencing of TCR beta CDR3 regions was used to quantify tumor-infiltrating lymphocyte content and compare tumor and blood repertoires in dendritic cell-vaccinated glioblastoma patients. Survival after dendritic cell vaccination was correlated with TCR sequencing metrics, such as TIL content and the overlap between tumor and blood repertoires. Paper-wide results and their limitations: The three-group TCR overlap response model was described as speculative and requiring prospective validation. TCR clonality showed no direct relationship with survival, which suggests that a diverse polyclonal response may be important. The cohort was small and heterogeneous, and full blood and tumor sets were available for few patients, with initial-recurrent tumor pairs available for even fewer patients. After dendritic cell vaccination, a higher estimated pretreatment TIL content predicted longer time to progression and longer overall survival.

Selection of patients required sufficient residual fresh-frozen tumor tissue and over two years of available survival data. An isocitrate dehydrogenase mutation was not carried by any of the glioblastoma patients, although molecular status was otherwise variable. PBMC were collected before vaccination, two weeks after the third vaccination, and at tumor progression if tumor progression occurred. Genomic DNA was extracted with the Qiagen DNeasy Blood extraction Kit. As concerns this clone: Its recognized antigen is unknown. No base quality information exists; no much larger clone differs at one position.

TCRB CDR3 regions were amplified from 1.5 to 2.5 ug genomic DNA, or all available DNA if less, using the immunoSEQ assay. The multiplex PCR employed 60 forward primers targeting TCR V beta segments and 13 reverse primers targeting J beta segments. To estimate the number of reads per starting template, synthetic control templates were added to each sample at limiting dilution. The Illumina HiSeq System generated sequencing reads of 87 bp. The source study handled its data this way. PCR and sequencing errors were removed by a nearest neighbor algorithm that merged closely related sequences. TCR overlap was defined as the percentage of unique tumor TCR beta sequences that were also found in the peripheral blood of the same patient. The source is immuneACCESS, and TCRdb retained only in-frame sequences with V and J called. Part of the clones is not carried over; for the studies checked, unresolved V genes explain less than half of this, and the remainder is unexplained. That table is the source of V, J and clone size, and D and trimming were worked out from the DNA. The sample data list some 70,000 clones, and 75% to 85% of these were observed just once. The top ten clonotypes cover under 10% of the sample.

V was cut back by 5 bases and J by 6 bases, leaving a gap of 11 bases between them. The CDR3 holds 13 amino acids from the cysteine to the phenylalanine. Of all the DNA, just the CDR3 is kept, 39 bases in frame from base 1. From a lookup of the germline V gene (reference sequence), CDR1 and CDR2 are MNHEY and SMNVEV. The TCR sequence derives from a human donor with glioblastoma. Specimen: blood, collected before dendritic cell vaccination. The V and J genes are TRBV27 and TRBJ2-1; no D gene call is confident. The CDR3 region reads CASSPGRVNEQFF. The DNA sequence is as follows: TGTGCCAGCAGTCCCGGTCGTGTCAATGAGCAGTTCTTC.